The 23 T cell receptor beta chains below were found in one sample sequenced in a study of regulatory T cells in long-lasting Graves disease. The sample's time point: persistent/refractory GD, antithyroid drugs over 5 years with positive TRAb. Extracted RNA from PBMCs served as the source of the TCR library. CDR3 regions were amplified by Arm-PCR using iRepertoire HTBI primers to build TCR beta libraries. One entry per CDR3 protein, called by TCRdb with MiXCR from the multiplex PCR reads. The table includes around 460,000 distinct CDR3 sequences, around a fifth detected once. The input for sequencing was peripheral blood mononuclear cells (PBMCs), taken when the disease was refractory, from a patient treated with antithyroid drugs. These receptor sequences come from a female donor with Graves disease.

This clonotype has only a few counts. This likely stems from a read error, as it lies one base from a far larger clone. The V call is TRBV7-3, the J call TRBJ1-1; D is unresolved. Germline V gene sequence: CDR1 SGHTA, CDR2 FQGTGA. The CDR3 loop spans 13 amino acids. The chain's CDR3 is CASSLIGDTEALF. In nucleotides, the CDR3 is TGTGCCAGCAGCTTAATCGGCGACACTGAAGCTCTCTTT.

The table lists this clonotype with many counts. The chain couples TRBV12-3 or TRBV12-4 to TRBJ2-5; tentatively, D is TRBD2 (6 bases). The germline V and J ends were trimmed by 4 bases and 1 base, with 10 bases remaining between them. The CDR3 runs to 14 residues. This CDR3 is CASSSRGFQETQYF. For the CDR3, the DNA is TGTGCCAGCAGTTCACGGGGGTTCCAAGAGACCCAGTACTTC.

On this clonotype itself: Given the absence of the conserved phenylalanine or tryptophan at the CDR3 end, a read error is likely. The genes are TRBV19 and TRBJ1-4; the D is unclear. The CDR3 totals 13 residues. The germline gives CDR1 LNHDA, CDR2 SQIVND (reference sequence). Trimming left V 2 bases short and J 3 bases short, with 4 bases between. CDR3 coding DNA: TGTGCCAGTAGTATATCCGCTAATGAAAAACTGTTTCTT. It translates to CASSISANEKLFL.

This clonotype showed up many times. The chain employs TRBV20-1 and TRBJ2-3; D unclear. The ends were cut back, 3 bases at V and 0 bases at J, with 16 bases in the middle. The CDR3 runs 16 residues. Germline CDR1 reads DFQATT; CDR2 reads SNEGSKA (reference sequence). The CDR3 protein is CSASTLMDTSTDTQYF. DNA of the CDR3: TGCAGTGCTAGTACCCTTATGGATACTAGCACAGATACGCAGTATTTT.

This clonotype was observed a handful of times. The gene calls are TRBV5-4 and TRBJ1-2; D is perhaps TRBD1 (6 bases). V was cut by 5 bases and J by 2 bases, with 19 bases left in between. CDR3 length: 16 amino acids. CDR1 SGHNT and CDR2 YYREEE come from the germline V gene (reference sequence). Here the CDR3 reads CASSGGPGHENYGYTF. Written as DNA, the CDR3 is TGTGCCAGCAGTGGGGGACCGGGACACGAAAACTATGGCTACACCTTC.

This clonotype has ten or more counts. The rearrangement joins TRBV20-1 to TRBJ2-4, with a possible D match to TRBD2 (6 bases). The germline V gene encodes CDR1 DFQATT and CDR2 SNEGSKA (reference sequence). V was trimmed by 6 bases and J by 9 bases, leaving 15 bases between them. This CDR3 comprises 12 residues. CDR3 sequence (DNA): TGCAGTGCCAGCGAGGGACTCACCATTCAGTACTTC. Its protein product is CSASEGLTIQYF.

Remarks on this clonotype: With a much larger clone just one base away, this may be a read error. V and J are TRBV2 and TRBJ1-5, with TRBD1 matching 7 bases. This CDR3 is 16 amino acids long. Germline CDR1 SNHLY, CDR2 FYNNEI. In nucleotides, the CDR3 is TGTGTCAGCAGCCTGACTCCGGGACAGAGCAATCAGCCCCAGCATTTT. The encoded protein is CVSSLTPGQSNQPQHF.

This clonotype appeared many times. V and J are TRBV2 and TRBJ2-7, with D perhaps TRBD1 (7 bases). The V end was cut by 5 bases, the J end by 6 bases, with 11 bases between. This CDR3 spans 12 amino acids. Germline V gene data show CDR1 as SNHLY and CDR2 as FYNNEI. The CDR3 loop reads CASSRQGGEQYF. The CDR3 DNA sequence: TGTGCCAGCAGTCGACAGGGAGGCGAGCAGTACTTC.

The chain couples TRBV14 to TRBJ1-2, with 8 bases aligning to TRBD1. This CDR3 comprises 14 residues. Per the germline V gene, CDR1 is SGHDN and CDR2 is FVKESK. The V gene end was trimmed by 1 base and the J gene end by 5 bases; junction bases not matched to a gene: 3. The CDR3 is CASSQGTGLYGYTF. CDR3 sequence (DNA): TGTGCCAGCAGCCAAGGGACAGGGTTATATGGCTACACCTTC.

Worth noting for this clonotype: A single base separates this from a much larger clone, so it may be a read error. The gene calls are TRBV28 and TRBJ1-2; no definite D call. The CDR3 has 15 residues. CDR1 and CDR2 from the germline V gene are MDHEN and SYDVKM. The CDR3 region is CASSFRYFQAYGYAF. CDR3 DNA: TGTGCCAGCAGTTTTCGCTACTTTCAAGCCTATGGCTACGCCTTC.

On this clonotype itself: A much more abundant neighbour one base away suggests this may be a read error. The V call is TRBV24-1, the J call TRBJ2-6; D is ambiguous. Germline V gives CDR1 KGHDR, CDR2 SFDVKD. The CDR3 contains 13 residues. The V and J ends lost 6 bases and 2 bases respectively, with 4 bases between them. This chain's CDR3 is CATSRPGANVLTF. In nucleotides, the CDR3 is TGTGCCACCAGTAGACCTGGGGCCAACGTCCTGACTTTC.

This clonotype showed up many times. This chain joins TRBV29-1 and TRBJ1-2, with D possibly matching TRBD1 (6 bases). The CDR3 sequence is 14 residues long. Trimming took 0 bases from V and 0 from J, leaving 8 bases between them. Germline CDR1 and CDR2: SQVTM and ANQGSEA. CDR3 DNA: TGCAGCGTTGAAGAGGGGGCGGCTAACTATGGCTACACCTTC. Translated: CSVEEGAANYGYTF.

The chain couples TRBV5-1 to TRBJ1-1, with D uncertain. With 0 bases removed from V and 1 base from J, the gap between germline ends came to 10 bases. This CDR3 has 15 amino acids. Germline V gives CDR1 SGHRS, CDR2 YFSETQ. CDR3 sequence reads: CASSLEQAWNTEAFF. The CDR3 DNA is TGCGCCAGCAGCTTGGAGCAGGCATGGAACACTGAAGCTTTCTTT.

As concerns this clonotype: A much larger clone differs from this one at a single base, so this may be a read error. CDR3 amino acids: CSGRRAQETQHF. CDR3 nucleotides: TGCAGTGGGCGGAGGGCCCAAGAGACCCAGCACTTC. The chain is built from TRBV20-1 and TRBJ2-5; weak D call: TRBD2 (6 bases). This CDR3 is 12 amino acids long. Germline V gene data show CDR1 as DFQATT and CDR2 as SNEGSKA (reference sequence).

This clonotype was seen only a few times. The CDR3 is CSVTGIWAKNYGYTF. The CDR3 DNA sequence: TGCAGCGTGACAGGGATATGGGCTAAGAACTATGGCTACACCTTC. J is TRBJ1-2 and V is TRBV29-1; 7 bases map to TRBD1. Losses at the gene ends were 6 bases for V and 2 bases for J; bases not matched to a gene: 12. CDR1 is SQVTM and CDR2 is ANQGSEA in the germline V gene. This CDR3 has 15 residues.

The chain carries TRBV6-1 and TRBJ2-2; tentative D call: TRBD2 (6 bases). This CDR3 has 15 residues. Trimming pared 4 bases from V and 1 base from J, leaving 10 bases between. Germline lookup yields CDR1 MNHNS and CDR2 SASEGT. DNA of the CDR3: TGTGCCAGCAGTGCGACTAGGGGGAACACCGGGGAGCTGTTTTTT. Translated: CASSATRGNTGELFF.

V and J are TRBV29-1 and TRBJ2-3, with D maybe TRBD2 (6 bases). The V end lost 0 bases, the J end lost 6 bases, and 19 bases lay between the germline ends. The CDR3 has 16 amino acids. CDR1 is SQVTM and CDR2 is ANQGSEA in the germline V gene. The CDR3 nucleotides are TGCAGCGTTGAAGACGGCGGGGTAGCCCTCGTGGATACGCAGTATTTT. Protein product: CSVEDGGVALVDTQYF.

In this sample, this clonotype turned up many times. This sequence joins TRBV6-2 or TRBV6-3 and TRBJ2-7, with a possible D match to TRBD2 (5 bases). Trimming took off 2 bases at V and 6 bases at J, with 20 bases between the two ends. The germline V gene encodes CDR1 MNHEY and CDR2 SVGEGT. The CDR3 extends over 16 amino acids. This CDR3 is CASSYRGGSSLGEQYF. CDR3 sequence (DNA): TGTGCCAGCAGTTACCGAGGAGGTTCTAGCCTCGGCGAGCAGTACTTC.

The chain joins TRBV13 to TRBJ1-1; 7 bases map to TRBD1. V shed 4 bases and J 4 bases; nucleotides not matched to a gene: 6. The CDR3 is 14 amino acids. Germline V CDR1 and CDR2: PRHDT, FYEKMQ (reference sequence). The CDR3 reads CASSSSPGGTEAFF. CDR3 nucleotide sequence: TGTGCCAGCAGCTCGTCCCCAGGGGGCACTGAAGCTTTCTTT.

This clonotype showed up just once. This likely stems from a read error, as it lies one base from a far larger clone. This sequence joins TRBV6-1 and TRBJ1-4, with D unresolved. The CDR3 spans 11 residues. V lost 6 bases and J 5 bases, leaving 4 bases between the germline ends. CDR1 and CDR2 from the germline V gene are MNHNS and SASEGT. In DNA, the CDR3 is TGTGCCAGCAGAAACAATGAAAAACTGTTTTTT. It specifies CASRNNEKLFF.

For this clonotype: At one end, the junction sequence differs from germline, possibly due to a read error. V is TRBV3-1 and J is TRBJ1-4; D is undetermined. Per germline, CDR1 LGHDT and CDR2 YNNKEL (reference sequence). This CDR3 contains 12 residues. The CDR3 DNA sequence: TGTGCCAGCGGGCACGCTAACGAAAAACTGTTTTTT. Protein sequence: CASGHANEKLFF.

This clonotype showed up many times. The chain is built from TRBV6-2 or TRBV6-3 and TRBJ1-1, with 8 bases fitting TRBD1. Germline assignment: CDR1 MNHEY and CDR2 SVGEGT. This CDR3 is 16 amino acids long. V shed 5 bases and J 1 base; nucleotides not matched to a gene: 9. This CDR3 is CASSEVRGQGNTEAFF. CDR3 bases: TGTGCCAGCAGTGAAGTCAGAGGACAGGGGAACACTGAAGCTTTCTTT.

This clonotype showed up many times. V is TRBV6-5 and J is TRBJ2-5; maybe TRBD1 (5 bases). CDR1 MNHEY and CDR2 SVGAGI come from the germline V gene. The length of the CDR3 is 16 residues. The V end was cut by 0 bases, the J end by 2 bases, with 13 bases between. For the CDR3, the DNA is TGTGCCAGCAGTTACTCTTCTGGGGCCGGTCAAGAGACCCAGTACTTC. Amino acids: CASSYSSGAGQETQYF.